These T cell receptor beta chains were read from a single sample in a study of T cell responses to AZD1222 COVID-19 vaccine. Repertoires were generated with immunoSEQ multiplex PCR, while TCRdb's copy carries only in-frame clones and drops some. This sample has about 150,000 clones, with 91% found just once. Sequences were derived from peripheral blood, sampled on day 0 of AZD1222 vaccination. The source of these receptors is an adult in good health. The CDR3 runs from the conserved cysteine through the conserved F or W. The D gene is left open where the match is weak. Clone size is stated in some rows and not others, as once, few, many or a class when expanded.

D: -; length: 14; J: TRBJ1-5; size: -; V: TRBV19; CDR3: CASSSQSLGQPQHF
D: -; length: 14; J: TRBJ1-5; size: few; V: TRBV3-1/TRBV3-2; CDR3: CASSRGTLDQPQHF
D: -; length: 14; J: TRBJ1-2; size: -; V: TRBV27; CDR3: CASSLHNSGYGYTF
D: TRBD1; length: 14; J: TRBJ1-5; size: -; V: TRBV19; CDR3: CASSPGQVLSAQHF
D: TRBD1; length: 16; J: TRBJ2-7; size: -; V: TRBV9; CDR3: CASSPGTGARFDEQYF
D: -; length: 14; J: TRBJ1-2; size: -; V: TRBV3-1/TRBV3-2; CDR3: CASSPTLGIHGYTF
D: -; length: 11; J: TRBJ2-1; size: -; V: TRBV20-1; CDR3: CSARGEQRQFF
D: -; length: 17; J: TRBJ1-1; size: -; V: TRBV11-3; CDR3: CASSPEDRATLRTEAFF
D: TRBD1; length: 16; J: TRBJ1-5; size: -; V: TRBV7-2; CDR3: CASSLVQGAGNQPQHF
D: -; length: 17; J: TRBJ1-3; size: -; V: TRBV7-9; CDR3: CASSLSPGEHSGNTIYF
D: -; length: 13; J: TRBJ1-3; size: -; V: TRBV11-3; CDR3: CASVEGGGRTIYF
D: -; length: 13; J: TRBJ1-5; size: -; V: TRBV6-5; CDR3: CASSYREGQPQHF
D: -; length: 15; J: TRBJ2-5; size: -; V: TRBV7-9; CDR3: CASGGAGDSSETQYF
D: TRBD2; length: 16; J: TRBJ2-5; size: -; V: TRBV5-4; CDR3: CASSPPRLAGSETQYF
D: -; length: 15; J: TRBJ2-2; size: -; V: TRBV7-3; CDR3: CASRADWQNTGELFF
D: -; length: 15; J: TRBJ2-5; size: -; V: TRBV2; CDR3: CASSEAGHHQETQYF
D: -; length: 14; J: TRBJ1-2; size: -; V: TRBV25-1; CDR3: CASSDLEFNYGYTF
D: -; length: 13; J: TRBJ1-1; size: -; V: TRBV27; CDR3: CASRGVTGAEAFF
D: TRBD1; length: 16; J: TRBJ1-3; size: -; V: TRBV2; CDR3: CASSEPGQGFGNTIYF
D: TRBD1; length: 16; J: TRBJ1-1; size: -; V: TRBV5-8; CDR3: CASSNTSRDRGVGAFF
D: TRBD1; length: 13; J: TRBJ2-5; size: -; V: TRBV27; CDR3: CASSFGTAETQYF